These 29 T cell receptor beta chains originate from one sample sequenced in a study of graft-versus-host responses after intestinal transplantation. Assay: immunoSEQ multiplex PCR; the TCRdb copy retains only in-frame clones and omits some. The sample consists of over 80,000 clones, around 92% of them appearing once. The antigens of these receptors remain unknown. The sequences come from unstimulated CD8+ T cells sorted from spleen or lymph node cells, collected before transplant. The source of these receptors is a human donor who was the organ donor for an intestinal transplant.

The chain links TRBV11-1 to TRBJ2-3; 7 nucleotides agree with TRBD1. The CDR3 is 16 residues long. Germline assignment: CDR1 SGHAT and CDR2 FQDESV (reference sequence). J was trimmed by 2 bases and V by 5 bases; bases with no gene match: 10. The CDR3 DNA sequence: TGTGCCAGCAGCGCTGGGACAGTTCGTGACACAGATACGCAGTATTTT. Protein sequence: CASSAGTVRDTDTQYF.

This rearrangement joins TRBV27 to TRBJ2-7, with TRBD2 identical over 8 bases. CDR1 MNHEY and CDR2 SMNVEV come from the germline V gene (reference sequence). J gave up 3 bases and V 5 bases, and 12 bases lay outside the gene matches. The CDR3 is 16 amino acids. The CDR3, as DNA: TGTGCCAGCAGTCCGATAGCGGGGTCTTACCACTACGAGCAGTACTTC. Its protein product is CASSPIAGSYHYEQYF.

V gene TRBV2 combines with J gene TRBJ2-7; TRBD2 aligns across 10 bases. This CDR3 contains 15 residues. The germline V gene encodes CDR1 SNHLY and CDR2 FYNNEI. Losses at the gene ends were 6 bases for V and 3 bases for J; bases not matched to a gene: 8. This chain's CDR3 is CASREASGSYYEQYF. The CDR3 DNA is TGTGCCAGCAGGGAGGCTAGCGGGAGCTACTACGAGCAGTACTTC.

V gene TRBV13 combines with J gene TRBJ1-1, with a tentative D call TRBD1 (6 bases). Germline CDR1 reads PRHDT; CDR2 reads FYEKMQ (reference sequence). Trimming pared 5 bases from V and 2 bases from J, leaving 12 bases between. The CDR3 runs to 14 residues. The CDR3 region is CASSGEQGNTEAFF. In nucleotides, the CDR3 is TGTGCCAGCAGCGGGGAACAGGGAAACACTGAAGCTTTCTTT.

The chain employs TRBV27 and TRBJ2-7, with 7 bases that match TRBD1. Germline CDR1 MNHEY, CDR2 SMNVEV (reference sequence). The CDR3 totals 14 residues. Trimming at V came to 8 bases and at J to 5 bases, leaving 12 bases not matched to a gene. CDR3 nucleotide sequence: TGTGCCAGCGGTAAACGACAGGGTTCCCACGAGCAGTACTTC. Translating it yields CASGKRQGSHEQYF.

V usage is TRBV15 and J usage is TRBJ1-5; 8 bases map to TRBD1. The CDR3 extends over 19 amino acids. J lost 1 base, V lost 0 bases, and 11 bases had no gene match. The germline CDR1 and CDR2 sequences are LNHNV and YYDKDF (reference sequence). CDR3 in amino acids: CATSRDPGQVRFSNQPQHF. Written as DNA, the CDR3 is TGTGCCACCAGCAGAGACCCGGGACAGGTCCGCTTCAGCAATCAGCCCCAGCATTTT.

The chain uses TRBV6-6 and TRBJ2-7; 7 nucleotides align to TRBD2. CDR1 is MNHNY, CDR2 SVGAGI, per germline (reference sequence). V gave up 4 bases and J gave up 4 bases; unmatched junction bases: 10. The CDR3 is 15 amino acids. This CDR3 is CASSFRLAGLYEQYF. CDR3 nucleotides: TGTGCCAGCAGTTTTCGACTAGCTGGATTGTACGAGCAGTACTTC.

V is TRBV19 and J is TRBJ1-5; 7 positions match TRBD1. Germline-derived CDR1 and CDR2 are LNHDA and SQIVND (reference sequence). Germline trimming cut 5 bases from V and 4 bases from J; bases unmatched to any gene: 2. The CDR3 contains 13 residues. Here the CDR3 DNA reads TGTGCCAGTAGTGAACAGGGGAATCAGCCCCAGCATTTT. Its protein product is CASSEQGNQPQHF. The full variable domain, in which reference TRBV19 and TRBJ1-5 provide the parts outside the CDR3, is DGGITQSPKYLFRKEGQNVTLSCEQNLNHDAMYWYRQDPGQGLRLIYYSQIVNDFQKGDIAEGYSVSREKKESFPLTVTSAQKNPTAFYLCASSEQGNQPQHFGDGTRLSIL.

The DNA for the CDR3 is TGTGCCAGCAGTTTCCTCCTGTGGGGGGGCGTCGGGTACGAGCAGTACTTC. Encoded protein: CASSFLLWGGVGYEQYF. This chain connects TRBV28 to TRBJ2-7; D may be TRBD2 (7 bases). The CDR3 consists of 17 residues. V was trimmed by 3 bases and J by 4 bases, leaving 22 bases between them. From germline, CDR1 is MDHEN and CDR2 SYDVKM.

This clone was counted once. The chain couples TRBV7-2 to TRBJ2-1; TRBD2 agrees at 13 bases. Germline CDR1 SGHTA, CDR2 FQGNSA. The trim removed 5 bases at V and 4 bases at J, leaving 5 bases unmatched. The CDR3 consists of 16 residues. The CDR3 nucleotides are TGTGCCAGCAGCATCGGGACTAGCGGGAAGTACAATGAGCAGTTCTTC. This codes for CASSIGTSGKYNEQFF.

This chain joins TRBV9 and TRBJ1-4, with unresolved D. Per germline, CDR1 SGDLS and CDR2 YYNGEE. The CDR3 loop spans 15 amino acids. Trimming pared 1 base from V and 0 bases from J, leaving 7 bases between. Written as DNA, the CDR3 is TGTGCCAGCAGCGTATCGGGAGCAACTAATGAAAAACTGTTTTTT. Its translation: CASSVSGATNEKLFF.

V is TRBV5-1 and J is TRBJ1-4; 8 bases align to TRBD1. The CDR3 has 14 amino acids. Germline loops: CDR1 SGHRS, CDR2 YFSETQ. The V and J ends lost 3 bases and 8 bases, in that order; junction bases with no gene match: 6. CDR3 amino acids: CASSWTGIDEKLFF. CDR3 nucleotides: TGCGCCAGCAGCTGGACAGGGATTGACGAAAAACTGTTTTTT. The entire variable domain, with the rest obtained from reference TRBV5-1 and TRBJ1-4, is as follows: KAGVTQTPRYLIKTRGQQVTLSCSPISGHRSVSWYQQTPGQGLQFLFEYFSETQRNKGNFPGRFSGRQFSNSRSEMNVSTLELGDSALYLCASSWTGIDEKLFFGSGTQLSVL.

V and J are TRBV30 and TRBJ1-1; TRBD1 matches 8 bases. Germline V gives CDR1 GTSNPN, CDR2 SVGIG (reference sequence). There are 15 residues in the CDR3. V lost 0 bases to trimming and J lost 5 bases; unmatched junction nucleotides: 8. CDR3 protein: CAWSVPQGAGTEAFF. CDR3 nucleotide sequence: TGTGCCTGGAGTGTCCCCCAGGGGGCAGGGACTGAAGCTTTCTTT. The full variable domain, rest sourced from reference TRBV30 and TRBJ1-1, is SQTIHQWPATLVQPVGSPLSLECTVEGTSNPNLYWYRQAAGRGLQLLFYSVGIGQISSEVPQNLSASRPQDRQFILSSKKLLLSDSGFYLCAWSVPQGAGTEAFFGQGTRLTVV.

This clone was detected only a few times. V gene TRBV10-3 combines with J gene TRBJ2-7; D not resolved. Germline CDR1 ENHRY, CDR2 SYGVKD. Between the trimmed V and J ends, which lost 10 bases and 4 bases, there was a span of 14 bases. The CDR3 totals 12 residues. In DNA, the CDR3 is TGTGCCACTATGGGCGAGTCATACGAGCAGTACTTC. Its translation is CATMGESYEQYF.

The chain uses TRBV7-9 and TRBJ2-1; TRBD2 aligns across 9 bases. Looked up from germline, CDR1 is SEHNR and CDR2 is FQNEAQ (reference sequence). The CDR3 loop spans 17 amino acids. J lost 8 bases, V lost 5 bases, and 16 bases had no gene match. The CDR3 here is CASSGEGGGLAVDEQFF. The DNA for the CDR3 is TGTGCCAGCAGCGGAGAGGGCGGGGGACTAGCAGTGGATGAGCAGTTCTTC. The variable domain in full, completed from reference TRBV7-9 and TRBJ2-1, reads DTGVSQNPRHKITKRGQNVTFRCDPISEHNRLYWYRQTLGQGPEFLTYFQNEAQLEKSRLLSDRFSAERPKGSFSTLEIQRTEQGDSAMYLCASSGEGGGLAVDEQFFGPGTRLTVL.

The chain joins TRBV9 to TRBJ1-2; D is uncertain. Between the trimmed V and J ends, which lost 6 bases and 9 bases, there was a span of 12 bases. Germline V gives CDR1 SGDLS, CDR2 YYNGEE. The CDR3 length is 11 residues. Here the CDR3 reads CASNSGMSYTF. Written as DNA, the CDR3 is TGTGCCAGCAACTCCGGGATGAGCTACACCTTC.

This sequence joins TRBV7-2 and TRBJ2-7, with 7 bases that match TRBD2. Germline assignment: CDR1 SGHTA and CDR2 FQGNSA. Losses at the gene ends were 1 base for V and 6 bases for J; bases not matched to a gene: 18. The CDR3 is 18 residues long. The CDR3 DNA sequence: TGTGCCAGCAGCTTAGTAGGGGCCTTAGCGGGCCGGCCTGGCGAGCAGTACTTC. Translating gives CASSLVGALAGRPGEQYF.

The chain links TRBV4-3 to TRBJ1-2, with 9 bases matching TRBD1. This CDR3 comprises 16 residues. Germline CDR1 and CDR2: LGHNA and YSLEER. Losses at the gene ends were 1 base for V and 6 bases for J; bases not matched to a gene: 9. The CDR3 sequence: CASSQVFPDRGDGYTF. The CDR3 DNA sequence: TGCGCCAGCAGCCAAGTCTTCCCGGACAGGGGAGATGGCTACACCTTC.

The gene calls are TRBV11-2 and TRBJ2-1, with 16 nucleotides matching TRBD2. The J segment lost 3 bases and the V segment lost 4 bases, leaving 3 bases of the junction unmatched. The germline CDR1 and CDR2 sequences are SGHAT and FQNNGV. CDR3 length: 17 amino acids. CDR3 coding DNA: TGTGCCAGCAGCTCGGGACTAGCGGGGGGGGGCTACAATGAGCAGTTCTTC. This encodes CASSSGLAGGGYNEQFF.

V gene TRBV4-1 combines with J gene TRBJ2-3, with a weak D call TRBD1 (6 bases). The ends were cut back, 1 base at V and 7 bases at J, with 15 bases in the middle. This CDR3 has 15 residues. The germline V gene encodes CDR1 MGHRA and CDR2 YSYEKL. The chain's CDR3 is CASSQVPGTRNTQYF. Written as DNA, the CDR3 is TGCGCCAGCAGCCAAGTCCCCGGGACAAGGAATACGCAGTATTTT.

CDR3 loop: CASRPGVQGSPLHF. The CDR3 nucleotides are TGTGCCAGCAGACCTGGGGTACAGGGTTCACCCCTCCACTTT. The rearrangement uses TRBV5-6 and TRBJ1-6; D might be TRBD1 (6 bases). V lost 5 bases, J lost 9 bases, and 15 bases lay in between. The CDR3 runs to 14 residues. Germline V gene sequence: CDR1 SGHDT, CDR2 YYEEEE.

The rearrangement links TRBV4-2 to TRBJ2-3, with 8 bases that match TRBD2. This CDR3 has 17 amino acids. The germline gives CDR1 LGHNA, CDR2 YNFKEQ. Unmatched junction bases numbered 11, after V lost 0 bases and J lost 6 bases. DNA of the CDR3: TGTGCCAGCAGCCAAGATCGGAACGGGGGGGCGAGGGATACGCAGTATTTT. It specifies CASSQDRNGGARDTQYF.

The table lists this clone with a few counts. CDR3 protein: CASSIVGILNTEAFF. The CDR3, as DNA: TGTGCCAGTAGTATTGTGGGCATCTTGAACACTGAAGCTTTCTTT. The chain combines TRBV19 with TRBJ1-1; D is undetermined. Per germline, CDR1 LNHDA and CDR2 SQIVND (reference sequence). Trimming pared 3 bases from V and 0 bases from J, leaving 11 bases between. This CDR3 comprises 15 residues.

The V call is TRBV9, the J call TRBJ1-4; perhaps TRBD1 as D (6 bases). The CDR3 totals 14 residues. V dropped 3 bases and J dropped 5 bases, with 11 bases sitting between them. The germline V gene has CDR1 SGDLS and CDR2 YYNGEE. For the CDR3, the DNA is TGTGCCAGCAGCGCGTCCAGGGGCAATGAAAAACTGTTTTTT. This encodes CASSASRGNEKLFF.

The CDR3 loop is CASSQPMDKVFAEAFF. In DNA, the CDR3 is TGTGCCAGCAGTCAACCCATGGACAAGGTGTTTGCTGAAGCTTTCTTT. This rearrangement joins TRBV6-6 to TRBJ1-1; D possibly corresponds to TRBD1 (5 bases). Trimming removed 5 bases at V and 6 bases at J, with 22 bases between. The CDR3 loop spans 16 amino acids. The germline gives CDR1 MNHNY, CDR2 SVGAGI (reference sequence).

V usage is TRBV2 and J usage is TRBJ1-2; no definite D call. This CDR3 spans 11 amino acids. The germline CDR1 and CDR2 sequences are SNHLY and FYNNEI. V was pared by 8 bases and J by 4 bases, with 8 bases between. The CDR3 loop is CASERLYGYTF. The CDR3, as DNA: TGTGCCAGCGAGAGACTCTATGGCTACACCTTC.

This chain joins TRBV13 and TRBJ1-2; D not resolved. In germline, CDR1 is PRHDT, CDR2 FYEKMQ (reference sequence). The CDR3 contains 14 residues. V gave up 8 bases and J gave up 8 bases, with 21 bases separating them. The CDR3 sequence is CASYVPGSYQGYTF. The CDR3 DNA is TGTGCCAGCTACGTACCGGGGTCCTACCAGGGCTACACCTTC.

The chain is built from TRBV27 and TRBJ1-5, with a tentative D call TRBD1 (6 bases). The germline V gene has CDR1 MNHEY and CDR2 SMNVEV (reference sequence). The V end was cut by 5 bases, the J end by 3 bases, with 8 bases between. The CDR3 length is 13 residues. The CDR3 DNA sequence: TGTGCCAGCAGTACAGGGTACAATCAGCCCCAGCATTTT. Its translation is CASSTGYNQPQHF.

The chain carries TRBV7-6 and TRBJ2-7; 7 bases are shared with TRBD1. CDR1 and CDR2 (germline): SGHVS, FNYEAQ. The V gene end was trimmed by 1 base and the J gene end by 1 base; junction bases not matched to a gene: 4. This CDR3 comprises 15 residues. Written as DNA, the CDR3 is TGTGCCAGCAGCTTAGAGACAGGGCCGTCCTACGAGCAGTACTTC. This translates into CASSLETGPSYEQYF.